This record looks at one T cell receptor beta chain sequence and its context. Antigen specificity is unknown. This record belongs to a study of PD-1 blockade in classical Hodgkin lymphoma. Assay: immunoSEQ multiplex PCR; the TCRdb copy retains only in-frame clones and omits some. The sample yields more than 10,000 clones, more than 75% seen once. There was relapse after autologous stem cell transplantation in every patient, and there was variation in brentuximab vedotin exposure. The CDR3 extends over 15 amino acids. Study-wide findings and caveats: It was among complete responders that baseline diversity resembled that of newly diagnosed patients.

Sequencing was performed on peripheral blood mononuclear cells (PBMCs), taken before the second cycle of nivolumab. This clonotype was sampled from a human donor with classical Hodgkin lymphoma. The chain has TRBV21-1 and TRBJ2-7; the table's D call TRBD1 went unverified against the DNA. TRBV21-1 is a pseudogene segment. The CDR3 nucleotides read TGTGCCAGCAGCCTCAAGGGGGCGACGGTCGACGAGCAGTACTTC. Encoded protein: CASSLKGATVDEQYF.